This T cell receptor beta chain was identified during a study of cytomegalovirus exposure and HLA in healthy donors. This clone was found once. Its antigen is not known. CDR1 and CDR2 from the germline V gene are SGHAT and FQNNGV. V shed 7 bases and J shed 0 bases, with 16 bases lying between them. This CDR3 spans 15 amino acids. The study's findings and limits: Being productive about 90% or about 30% of the time was typical of most TCR beta V segments in an earlier analysis. Available immune exposure information covered CMV serostatus only. An apparent linkage of common viral pathogens to several of the most significant clusters emerged in a later analysis.

A multiplex PCR was run with 60 Vbeta primers and 13 Jbeta primers. As processed by the authors: In a later analysis, some 10 million of tens of millions of unique beta chains occurred in at least two donors. TCRdb keeps only in-frame clones here, not all; method: immunoSEQ multiplex PCR. The V and J calls and clone size were taken over from that table, and D and trimming were inferred from the DNA. The table shows 100,000 to 150,000 clones, with roughly 75% occurring only once. Sequenced sample: PBMCs. This chain joins TRBV11-2 and TRBJ2-7, with D tentatively TRBD2 (6 bases). This clonotype originated in a man aged 25 to 40 in good health and CMV-seropositive. In DNA form, the CDR3 reads TGTGCCAGCACCCCCAGGAGGGCGACCTCCTACGAGCAGTACTTC. Translated: CASTPRRATSYEQYF.